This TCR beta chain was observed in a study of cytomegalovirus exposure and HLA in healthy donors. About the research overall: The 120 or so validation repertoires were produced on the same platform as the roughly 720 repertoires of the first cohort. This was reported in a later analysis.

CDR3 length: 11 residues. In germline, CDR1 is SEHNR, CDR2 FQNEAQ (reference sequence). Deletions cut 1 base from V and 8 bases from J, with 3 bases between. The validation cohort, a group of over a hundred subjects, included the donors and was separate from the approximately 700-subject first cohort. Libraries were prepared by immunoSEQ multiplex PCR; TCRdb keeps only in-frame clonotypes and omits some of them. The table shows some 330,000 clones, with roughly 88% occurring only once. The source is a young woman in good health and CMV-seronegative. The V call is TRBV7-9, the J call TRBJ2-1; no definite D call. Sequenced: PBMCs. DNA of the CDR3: TGTGCCAGCAGCTTAGACTATGAGCAGTTCTTC. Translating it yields CASSLDYEQFF.